This T cell receptor (beta chain) was observed in a study of beta chain features in type 1 diabetes. At the level of the study: Examination covered around 110 million sorted cells spanning all samples.

Sorting of CD4+ naive, central memory, regulatory and stem cell-like memory cells was performed via CD45RO/CCR7/CD25/CD127/CD95/CD27. Deletions cut 5 bases from V and 6 bases from J, with 16 bases between. CDR1 and CDR2 from the germline V gene are SGHTA and FQGNSA. CDR3 length: 14 amino acids. The investigators reverse transcribed all of the isolated RNA, so they sequenced expressed TCRB transcripts. Some clones are missing from TCRdb's copy, which holds only in-frame ones; the method was immunoSEQ multiplex PCR. The sample includes fewer than 55,000 clones, roughly 39% of them seen just once. Study-level points and caveats: Researchers caution that PCR might favor shorter templates, equally among patients and controls. Within the patient group, naive, central memory and Treg TCRB repertoires appeared more similar to each other than within healthy donors. Moderate but significant shortening of TCRB CDR3s was recorded in all four CD4+ subsets from Type 1 diabetes patients.

In the case of this clone: Its antigen is unknown.

The TCR comes from a man aged 25-45 years with type 1 diabetes. The sequencing input was Tregs from blood. V is TRBV7-2 and J is TRBJ1-1; possibly TRBD1 for D (6 bases). CDR3 sequence: CASSQYREGAEAFF. DNA of the CDR3: TGTGCCAGCAGCCAATACAGGGAGGGCGCTGAAGCTTTCTTT.